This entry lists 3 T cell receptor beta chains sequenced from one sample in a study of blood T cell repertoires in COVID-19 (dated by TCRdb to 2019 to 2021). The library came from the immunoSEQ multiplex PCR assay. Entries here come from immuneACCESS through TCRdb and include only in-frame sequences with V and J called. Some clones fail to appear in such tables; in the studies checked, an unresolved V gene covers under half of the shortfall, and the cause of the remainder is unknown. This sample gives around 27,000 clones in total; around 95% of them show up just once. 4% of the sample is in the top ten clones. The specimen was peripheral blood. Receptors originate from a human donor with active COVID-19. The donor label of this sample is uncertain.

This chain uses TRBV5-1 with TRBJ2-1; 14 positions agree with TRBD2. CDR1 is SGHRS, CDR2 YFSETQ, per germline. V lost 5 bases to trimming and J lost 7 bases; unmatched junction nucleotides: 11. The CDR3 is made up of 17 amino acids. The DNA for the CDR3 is TGCGCCAGCAGTTCGGGACTAGCGGGAGTGGCGCGGAATGAGCAGTTCTTC. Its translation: CASSSGLAGVARNEQFF.

The CDR3 DNA is TGTGCCAGCAGTTCATCGGTCCAGAACACTGAAGCTTTCTTT. Its protein product is CASSSSVQNTEAFF. The rearrangement uses TRBV28 and TRBJ1-1; D uncertain. CDR1 MDHEN and CDR2 SYDVKM come from the germline V gene. This CDR3 comprises 14 residues. Between the trimmed V and J ends, which lost 4 bases and 1 base, there was a span of 10 bases.

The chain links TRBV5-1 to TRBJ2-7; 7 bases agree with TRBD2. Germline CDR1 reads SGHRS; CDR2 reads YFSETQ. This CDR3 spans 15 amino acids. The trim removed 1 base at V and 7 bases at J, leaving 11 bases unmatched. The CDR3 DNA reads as TGCGCCAGCAGCTTGCCGACCGGTGGGGGGGAGGAGCAGTACTTC. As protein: CASSLPTGGGEEQYF.